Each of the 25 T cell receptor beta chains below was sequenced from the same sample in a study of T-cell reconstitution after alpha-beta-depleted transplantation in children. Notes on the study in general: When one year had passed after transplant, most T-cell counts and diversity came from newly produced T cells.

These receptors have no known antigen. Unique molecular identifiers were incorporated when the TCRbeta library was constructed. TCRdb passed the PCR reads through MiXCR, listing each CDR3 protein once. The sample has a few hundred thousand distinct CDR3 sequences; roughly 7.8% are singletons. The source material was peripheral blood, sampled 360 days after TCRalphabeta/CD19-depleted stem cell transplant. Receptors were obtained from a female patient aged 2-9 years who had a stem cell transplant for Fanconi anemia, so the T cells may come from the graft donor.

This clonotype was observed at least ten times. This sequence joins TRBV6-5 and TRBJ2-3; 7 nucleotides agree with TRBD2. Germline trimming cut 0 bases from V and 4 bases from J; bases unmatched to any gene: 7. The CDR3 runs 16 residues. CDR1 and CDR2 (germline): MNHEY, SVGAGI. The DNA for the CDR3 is TGTGCCAGCAGTTACTCGTCTTCGGGGGGAGCAGATACGCAGTATTTT. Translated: CASSYSSSGGADTQYF.

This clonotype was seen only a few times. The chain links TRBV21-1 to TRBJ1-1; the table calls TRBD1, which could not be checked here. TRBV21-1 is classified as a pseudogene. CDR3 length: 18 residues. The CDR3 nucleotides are TGTGCCAGCAGCCCCCACCCTCTTCAGGGGGCCCCGAACACTGAAGCTTTCTTT. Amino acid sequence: CASSPHPLQGAPNTEAFF.

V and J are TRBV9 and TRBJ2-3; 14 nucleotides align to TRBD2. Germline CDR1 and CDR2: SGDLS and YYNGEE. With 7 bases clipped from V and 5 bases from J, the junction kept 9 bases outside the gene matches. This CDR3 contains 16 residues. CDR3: CASAPTSGRVGDTQYF. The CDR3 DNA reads TGTGCCAGCGCCCCGACTAGCGGGAGGGTTGGAGATACGCAGTATTTT.

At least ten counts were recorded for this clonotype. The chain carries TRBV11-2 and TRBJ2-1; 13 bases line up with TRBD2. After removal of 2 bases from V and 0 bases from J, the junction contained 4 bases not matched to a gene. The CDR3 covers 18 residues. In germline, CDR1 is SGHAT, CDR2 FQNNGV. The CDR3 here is CASSLQLAGGSSYNEQFF. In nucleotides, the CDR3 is TGTGCCAGCAGCTTACAACTAGCGGGGGGGAGCTCCTACAATGAGCAGTTCTTC.

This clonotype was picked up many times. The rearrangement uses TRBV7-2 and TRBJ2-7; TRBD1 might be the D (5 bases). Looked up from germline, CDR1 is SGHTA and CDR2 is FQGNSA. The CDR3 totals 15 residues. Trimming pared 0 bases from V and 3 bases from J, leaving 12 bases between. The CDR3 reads CASSLADTYYYEQYF. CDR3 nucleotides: TGTGCCAGCAGCTTAGCGGACACCTACTACTACGAGCAGTACTTC.

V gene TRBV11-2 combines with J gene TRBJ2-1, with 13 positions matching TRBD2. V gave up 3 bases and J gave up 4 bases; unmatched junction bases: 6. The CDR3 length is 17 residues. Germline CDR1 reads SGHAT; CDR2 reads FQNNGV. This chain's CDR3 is CASSFVWTSGGYNEQFF. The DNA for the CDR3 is TGTGCCAGCAGCTTCGTTTGGACTAGCGGGGGATACAATGAGCAGTTCTTC.

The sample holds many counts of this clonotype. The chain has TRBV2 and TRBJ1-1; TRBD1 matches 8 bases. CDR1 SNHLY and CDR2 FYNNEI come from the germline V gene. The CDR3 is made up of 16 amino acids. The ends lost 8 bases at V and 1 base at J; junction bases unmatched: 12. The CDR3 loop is CASAWGRGRGNTEAFF. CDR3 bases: TGTGCCAGCGCCTGGGGCAGGGGGCGCGGGAACACTGAAGCTTTCTTT.

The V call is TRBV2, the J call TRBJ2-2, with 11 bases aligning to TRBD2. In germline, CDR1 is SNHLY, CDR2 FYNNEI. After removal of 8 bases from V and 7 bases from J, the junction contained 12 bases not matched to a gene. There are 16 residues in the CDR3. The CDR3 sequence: CASLSLAGGISGELFF. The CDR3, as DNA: TGTGCCAGCCTATCTCTAGCGGGAGGTATCAGCGGGGAGCTGTTTTTT.

DNA for the CDR3: TGTGCCAGCAGCGTACGAGTCTGGGGGCAAACGATGAACACCGGGGAGCTGTTTTTT. Its protein is CASSVRVWGQTMNTGELFF. This rearrangement joins TRBV9 to TRBJ2-2, with D perhaps matching TRBD1 (6 bases). Trimming shortened V by 1 base and J by 1 base, and 20 bases separated the two germline ends. Germline CDR1 and CDR2: SGDLS and YYNGEE. This CDR3 region has 19 residues.

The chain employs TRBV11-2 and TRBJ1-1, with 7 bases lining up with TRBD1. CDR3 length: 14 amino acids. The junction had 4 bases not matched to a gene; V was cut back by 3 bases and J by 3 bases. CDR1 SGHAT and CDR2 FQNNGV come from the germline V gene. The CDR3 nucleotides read TGTGCCAGCAGCTTGGACAGGCGCCACACTGAAGCTTTCTTT. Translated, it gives CASSLDRRHTEAFF.

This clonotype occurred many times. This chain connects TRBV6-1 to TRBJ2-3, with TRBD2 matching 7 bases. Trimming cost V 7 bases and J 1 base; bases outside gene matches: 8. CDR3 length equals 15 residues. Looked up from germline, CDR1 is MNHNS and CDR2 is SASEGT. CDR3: CASTEGGSGTDTQYF. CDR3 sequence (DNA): TGTGCCAGCACCGAAGGCGGGAGCGGCACAGATACGCAGTATTTT.

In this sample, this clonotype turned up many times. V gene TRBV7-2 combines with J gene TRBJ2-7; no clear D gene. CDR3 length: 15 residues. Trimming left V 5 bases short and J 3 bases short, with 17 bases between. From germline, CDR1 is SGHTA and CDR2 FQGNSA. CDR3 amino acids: CASSLLTDAFYEQYF. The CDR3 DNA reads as TGTGCCAGCAGCCTCCTAACAGACGCTTTCTACGAGCAGTACTTC.

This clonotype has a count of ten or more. This CDR3 is CASSTEQNTEAFF. The CDR3 coding sequence is TGTGCCAGCTCCACAGAGCAGAACACTGAAGCTTTCTTT. This chain uses TRBV2 with TRBJ1-1; D unclear. Germline loops: CDR1 SNHLY, CDR2 FYNNEI. Trimming removed 8 bases at V and 1 base at J, with 11 bases between. The CDR3 consists of 13 residues.

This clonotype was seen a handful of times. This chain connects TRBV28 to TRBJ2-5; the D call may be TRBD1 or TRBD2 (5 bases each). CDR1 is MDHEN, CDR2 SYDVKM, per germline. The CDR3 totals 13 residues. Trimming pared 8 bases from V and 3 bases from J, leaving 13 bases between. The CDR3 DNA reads TGTGCCAGCGCGAGGGGTATAGAAGAGACCCAGTACTTC. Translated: CASARGIEETQYF.

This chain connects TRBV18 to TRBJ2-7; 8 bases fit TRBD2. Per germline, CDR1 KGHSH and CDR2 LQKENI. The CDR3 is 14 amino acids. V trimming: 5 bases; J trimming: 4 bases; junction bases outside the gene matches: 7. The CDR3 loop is CASSGPASGYEQYF. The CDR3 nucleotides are TGTGCCAGCTCAGGTCCGGCTAGCGGGTACGAGCAGTACTTC. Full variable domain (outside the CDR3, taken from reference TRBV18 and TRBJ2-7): NAGVMQNPRHLVRRRGQEARLRCSPMKGHSHVYWYRQLPEEGLKFMVYLQKENIIDESGMPKERFSAEFPKEGPSILRIQQVVRGDSAAYFCASSGPASGYEQYFGPGTRLTVT.

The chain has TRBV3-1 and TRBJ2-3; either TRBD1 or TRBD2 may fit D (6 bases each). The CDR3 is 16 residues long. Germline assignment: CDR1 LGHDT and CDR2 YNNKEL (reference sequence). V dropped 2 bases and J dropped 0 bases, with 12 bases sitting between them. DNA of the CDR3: TGTGCCAGCAGCCAAAAGACGGGGGCTAGCACAGATACGCAGTATTTT. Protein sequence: CASSQKTGASTDTQYF.

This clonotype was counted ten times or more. The CDR3 region has the DNA TGTGCCACCTCCCACCCCCCCACAGATACGCAGTATTTT. This translates into CATSHPPTDTQYF. The chain is built from TRBV15 and TRBJ2-3; no firm D call. Germline V gives CDR1 LNHNV, CDR2 YYDKDF (reference sequence). V was pared by 8 bases and J by 2 bases, with 11 bases between. This CDR3 has 13 residues.

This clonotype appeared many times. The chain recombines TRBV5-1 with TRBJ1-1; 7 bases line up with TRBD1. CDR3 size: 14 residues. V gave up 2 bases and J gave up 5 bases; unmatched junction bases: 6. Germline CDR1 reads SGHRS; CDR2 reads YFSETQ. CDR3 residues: CASSLQGRGTEAFF. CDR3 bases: TGCGCCAGCAGCTTACAGGGCAGGGGGACTGAAGCTTTCTTT.

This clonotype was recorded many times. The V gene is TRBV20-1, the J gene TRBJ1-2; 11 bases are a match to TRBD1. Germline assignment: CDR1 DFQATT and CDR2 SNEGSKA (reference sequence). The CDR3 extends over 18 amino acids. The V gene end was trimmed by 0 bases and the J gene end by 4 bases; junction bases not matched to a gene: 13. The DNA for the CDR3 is TGCAGTGCTAGAGATCGGCCGGACAGGGGGCGGTCGGGCTATGGCTACACCTTC. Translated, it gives CSARDRPDRGRSGYGYTF.

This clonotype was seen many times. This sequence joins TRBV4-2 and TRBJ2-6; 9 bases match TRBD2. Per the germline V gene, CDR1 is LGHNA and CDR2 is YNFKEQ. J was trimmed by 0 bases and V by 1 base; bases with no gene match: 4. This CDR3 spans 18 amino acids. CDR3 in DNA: TGTGCCAGCAGCCAAGCGCGGGAGGGACCCTCTGGGGCCAACGTCCTGACTTTC. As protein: CASSQAREGPSGANVLTF.

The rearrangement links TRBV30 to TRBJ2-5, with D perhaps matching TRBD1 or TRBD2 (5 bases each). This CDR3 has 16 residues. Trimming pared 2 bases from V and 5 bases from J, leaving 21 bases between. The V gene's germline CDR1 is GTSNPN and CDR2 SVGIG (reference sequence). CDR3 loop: CAWSRGPGASLETQYF. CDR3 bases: TGTGCCTGGAGTAGGGGCCCCGGGGCATCACTTGAGACCCAGTACTTC.

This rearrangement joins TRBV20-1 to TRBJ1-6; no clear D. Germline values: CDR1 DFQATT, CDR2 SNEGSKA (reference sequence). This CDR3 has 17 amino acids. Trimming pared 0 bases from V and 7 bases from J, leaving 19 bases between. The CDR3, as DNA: TGCAGTGCTAGAGATGGTCGGGTGGACCCCACAAATTCACCCCTCCACTTT. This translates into CSARDGRVDPTNSPLHF.

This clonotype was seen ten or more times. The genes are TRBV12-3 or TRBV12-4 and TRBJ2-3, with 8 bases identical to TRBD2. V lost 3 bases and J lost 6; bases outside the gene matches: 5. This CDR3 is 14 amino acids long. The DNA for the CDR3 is TGTGCCAGCAGTTTTGCGGGAGGAGTTGATACGCAGTATTTT. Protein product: CASSFAGGVDTQYF.

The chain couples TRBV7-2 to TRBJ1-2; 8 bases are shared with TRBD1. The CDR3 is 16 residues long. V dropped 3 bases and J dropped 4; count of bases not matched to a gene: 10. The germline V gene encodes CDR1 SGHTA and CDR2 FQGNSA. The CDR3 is CASSFVDRGPGYGYTF. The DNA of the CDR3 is TGTGCCAGCAGCTTCGTTGACAGGGGTCCGGGCTATGGCTACACCTTC.

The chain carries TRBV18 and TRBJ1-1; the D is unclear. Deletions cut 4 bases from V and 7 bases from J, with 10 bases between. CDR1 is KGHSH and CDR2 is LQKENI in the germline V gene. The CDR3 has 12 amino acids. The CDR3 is CASSRDDLEAFF. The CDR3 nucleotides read TGTGCCAGCTCACGCGATGATCTTGAAGCTTTCTTT.